Listed below are T cell receptor beta chains from one sample, sequenced in a study of CD8+ T cells in alopecia areata. Data came from immunoSEQ multiplex PCR; TCRdb stores just in-frame clones and leaves some out. This table holds over 100,000 clones, more than 40% found once. This material consisted of CD4+ T cells sorted from blood, taken at week 4, from a patient treated with tofacitinib. The receptors were gathered from a human donor with alopecia areata. Both conserved end residues are part of each CDR3. The order of the fields is CDR3 DNA, CDR3 protein, D gene, J gene, clone size, V gene. The D gene is left open where the match is weak. Where a row states a size, it is once, few, many or the class of an expanded clone; other rows omit it.

CDR3nt: TGTGCCAGCAGTGAAAGGGAGGCCACTGAAGCTTTCTTT
CDR3aa: CASSEREATEAFF
d_gene: .
j_gene: TRBJ1-1
abundance: .
v_gene: TRBV2

CDR3nt: TGTGCCAGCAGTGTGGCGGGGATCATCACAGATACGCAGTATTTT
CDR3aa: CASSVAGIITDTQYF
d_gene: .
j_gene: TRBJ2-3
abundance: .
v_gene: TRBV25-1

CDR3nt: TGTGCCAGCTCGTCGGGGTCTTCTCGGGCCAACGTCCTGACTTTC
CDR3aa: CASSSGSSRANVLTF
d_gene: .
j_gene: TRBJ2-6
abundance: .
v_gene: TRBV27

CDR3nt: TGCGCCAGCAGCTCACCGACAGGGTCGGAGACCCAGTACTTC
CDR3aa: CASSSPTGSETQYF
d_gene: TRBD1
j_gene: TRBJ2-5
abundance: few
v_gene: TRBV5-1

CDR3nt: TGTGCCAGCAGTCCCCTCCGGGGGGGAGGCGGCTACACCTTC
CDR3aa: CASSPLRGGGGYTF
d_gene: .
j_gene: TRBJ1-2
abundance: .
v_gene: TRBV27

CDR3nt: TGCGCCAGCAGCTTCGGGGCAGACAATTATGGCTACACCTTC
CDR3aa: CASSFGADNYGYTF
d_gene: .
j_gene: TRBJ1-2
abundance: once
v_gene: TRBV5-1

CDR3nt: TGTGCCAGCAGCCCTGGACAGGTCCCCGAGCAGTACTTC
CDR3aa: CASSPGQVPEQYF
d_gene: TRBD1
j_gene: TRBJ2-7
abundance: .
v_gene: TRBV6-6

CDR3nt: TGTGCCTTCGGGACTAGCGGGATGAGCACAGATACGCAGTATTTT
CDR3aa: CAFGTSGMSTDTQYF
d_gene: TRBD2
j_gene: TRBJ2-3
abundance: .
v_gene: TRBV30

CDR3nt: TGCAGCGTAGCATTCTCTGGAAACACCATATATTTT
CDR3aa: CSVAFSGNTIYF
d_gene: .
j_gene: TRBJ1-3
abundance: .
v_gene: TRBV29-1

CDR3nt: TGTGCCAGCAGTCTCGGGCGGGGAGCCAAAAACATTCAGTACTTC
CDR3aa: CASSLGRGAKNIQYF
d_gene: .
j_gene: TRBJ2-4
abundance: .
v_gene: TRBV27

CDR3nt: TGTGCCAGCAGCAGTTCCGGGGACATCTCCTACAATGAGCAGTTCTTC
CDR3aa: CASSSSGDISYNEQFF
d_gene: .
j_gene: TRBJ2-1
abundance: few
v_gene: TRBV11-2

CDR3nt: TGTGCCAGCAGCTTTGTGGGACAGGGGGCGCGGGAGCAGTACTTC
CDR3aa: CASSFVGQGAREQYF
d_gene: TRBD1
j_gene: TRBJ2-7
abundance: .
v_gene: TRBV5-6

CDR3nt: TGCAGCGCCACAAATTACGGACAGACAACTAATGAAAAACTGTTTTTT
CDR3aa: CSATNYGQTTNEKLFF
d_gene: .
j_gene: TRBJ1-4
abundance: .
v_gene: TRBV29-1

CDR3nt: TGTGCCAGCAGTGAAGGGTATGGCTACACCTTC
CDR3aa: CASSEGYGYTF
d_gene: .
j_gene: TRBJ1-2
abundance: .
v_gene: TRBV6-1

CDR3nt: TGCAGCTTCACCGAGGGAGTGTCTGAAGCTTTCTTT
CDR3aa: CSFTEGVSEAFF
d_gene: .
j_gene: TRBJ1-1
abundance: .
v_gene: TRBV29-1

CDR3nt: TGTGCTAGTGGTTTGGTGGAAGGGTATGGCTACACCTTC
CDR3aa: CASGLVEGYGYTF
d_gene: .
j_gene: TRBJ1-2
abundance: .
v_gene: TRBV12-5

CDR3nt: TGTGCCTGGGGACACGACAACCAAGAGACCCAGTACTTC
CDR3aa: CAWGHDNQETQYF
d_gene: .
j_gene: TRBJ2-5
abundance: few
v_gene: TRBV30

CDR3nt: TGTGCCTGGAGTTCCGGGATCCCTAGCACAGATACGCAGTATTTT
CDR3aa: CAWSSGIPSTDTQYF
d_gene: .
j_gene: TRBJ2-3
abundance: .
v_gene: TRBV30

CDR3nt: TGTGCCTGGAATCAAGGACTAGCGGGAGTCGAGACCCAGTACTTC
CDR3aa: CAWNQGLAGVETQYF
d_gene: TRBD2
j_gene: TRBJ2-5
abundance: once
v_gene: TRBV30

CDR3nt: TGTGCCAGCAGCCTTACAGGGAGCTCCTATAATTCACCCCTCCACTTT
CDR3aa: CASSLTGSSYNSPLHF
d_gene: .
j_gene: TRBJ1-6
abundance: .
v_gene: TRBV7-2

CDR3nt: TGTGCCAGCAGTTTATATGGACAGGGGGCTGGCTACACCTTC
CDR3aa: CASSLYGQGAGYTF
d_gene: TRBD1
j_gene: TRBJ1-2
abundance: .
v_gene: TRBV27

CDR3nt: TGTGCCAGCAGCGGGGAACAGGGTTTAGGCACTGAAGCTTTCTTT
CDR3aa: CASSGEQGLGTEAFF
d_gene: .
j_gene: TRBJ1-1
abundance: .
v_gene: TRBV11-2

CDR3nt: TGTGCCACCAGCATCCGGACTGACACAGATACGCAGTATTTT
CDR3aa: CATSIRTDTDTQYF
d_gene: .
j_gene: TRBJ2-3
abundance: .
v_gene: TRBV15

CDR3nt: TGCAGCGTTGAGCGGGGCGGGCGGGAGCAGTTCTTC
CDR3aa: CSVERGGREQFF
d_gene: .
j_gene: TRBJ2-1
abundance: .
v_gene: TRBV29-1

CDR3nt: TGTGCCAGCAGGCCGGGACAGGGGTTGCACGAGCAGTACTTC
CDR3aa: CASRPGQGLHEQYF
d_gene: TRBD1
j_gene: TRBJ2-7
abundance: .
v_gene: TRBV6-5

CDR3nt: TGTGCCAGCAGTTTGAAGGGGGGAAGGAATCAGCCCCAGCATTTT
CDR3aa: CASSLKGGRNQPQHF
d_gene: .
j_gene: TRBJ1-5
abundance: once
v_gene: TRBV27

CDR3nt: TGTGCCAGCAGTGAAACGACAGGGGGAAGGGGTGATGGCTACACCTTC
CDR3aa: CASSETTGGRGDGYTF
d_gene: TRBD1
j_gene: TRBJ1-2
abundance: .
v_gene: TRBV6-1

CDR3nt: TGCGCCAGCAGCCAAGTAAATATGGGCATACAAGAGACCCAGTACTTC
CDR3aa: CASSQVNMGIQETQYF
d_gene: .
j_gene: TRBJ2-5
abundance: .
v_gene: TRBV4-1

CDR3nt: TGTGCCTGGAGTGTACGTCGGGGGAATGAGCAGTTCTTC
CDR3aa: CAWSVRRGNEQFF
d_gene: .
j_gene: TRBJ2-1
abundance: .
v_gene: TRBV30

CDR3nt: TGCGCCAGCAGCACAAACAGGGGTGAAGCTTTCTTT
CDR3aa: CASSTNRGEAFF
d_gene: TRBD1
j_gene: TRBJ1-1
abundance: .
v_gene: TRBV5-1

CDR3nt: TGTGCCATCAGTGGGTTTGCTAGCGGGAGGCAAGAGACCCAGTACTTC
CDR3aa: CAISGFASGRQETQYF
d_gene: TRBD2
j_gene: TRBJ2-5
abundance: few
v_gene: TRBV10-3

CDR3nt: TGCAGTGCTAGAATCCAAGAGACCCAGTACTTC
CDR3aa: CSARIQETQYF
d_gene: .
j_gene: TRBJ2-5
abundance: .
v_gene: TRBV20-1

CDR3nt: TGCAGCGTTGACGGACCCGAGGAAAAACTGTTTTTT
CDR3aa: CSVDGPEEKLFF
d_gene: .
j_gene: TRBJ1-4
abundance: .
v_gene: TRBV29-1

CDR3nt: TGCAGCGTTAGAGGGGCTGGAAACACCATATATTTT
CDR3aa: CSVRGAGNTIYF
d_gene: .
j_gene: TRBJ1-3
abundance: .
v_gene: TRBV29-1

CDR3nt: TGCAGTAACCGGGGGGTTCAGGAGACCCAGTACTTC
CDR3aa: CSNRGVQETQYF
d_gene: TRBD2
j_gene: TRBJ2-5
abundance: few
v_gene: TRBV29-1

CDR3nt: TGTGCCAGCTCACCACAATGGGACAGGGATAGCAATCAGCCCCAGCATTTT
CDR3aa: CASSPQWDRDSNQPQHF
d_gene: TRBD1
j_gene: TRBJ1-5
abundance: .
v_gene: TRBV18

CDR3nt: TGCGCCAGCAGCTTGACTAGCGGCCCCTACGAGCAGTACTTC
CDR3aa: CASSLTSGPYEQYF
d_gene: TRBD2
j_gene: TRBJ2-7
abundance: .
v_gene: TRBV5-1

CDR3nt: TGTGCCTGGAGTGGGGGGCGAGGGACAGGGATACACAATGAGCAGTTCTTC
CDR3aa: CAWSGGRGTGIHNEQFF
d_gene: TRBD1
j_gene: TRBJ2-1
abundance: .
v_gene: TRBV30

CDR3nt: TGTGCCTGGAGTGAGTTCCTCGATCGTGGCGGGGCAACCCGGGAGGTGCAGTACTTC
CDR3aa: CAWSEFLDRGGATREVQYF
d_gene: TRBD2
j_gene: TRBJ2-7
abundance: .
v_gene: TRBV30

CDR3nt: TGTGCCAGCAGGGGGACTAGCGGGTTACGCGTGGAGACCCAGTACTTC
CDR3aa: CASRGTSGLRVETQYF
d_gene: TRBD2
j_gene: TRBJ2-5
abundance: .
v_gene: TRBV2

CDR3nt: TGTGCCAGCAGCTCCCTGGATACCGGGACCCCCGCCACTGAAGCTTTCTTT
CDR3aa: CASSSLDTGTPATEAFF
d_gene: .
j_gene: TRBJ1-1
abundance: .
v_gene: TRBV7-2

CDR3nt: TGCAGCGTGGGGACGGATACTGAAGCTTTCTTT
CDR3aa: CSVGTDTEAFF
d_gene: .
j_gene: TRBJ1-1
abundance: .
v_gene: TRBV29-1

CDR3nt: TGTGCCTGGACAGGTTCATACACTGAAGCTTTCTTT
CDR3aa: CAWTGSYTEAFF
d_gene: .
j_gene: TRBJ1-1
abundance: once
v_gene: TRBV30

CDR3nt: TGCGCCAGCAGCCGGGGTTTGGGGACGAATGAGCAGTTCTTC
CDR3aa: CASSRGLGTNEQFF
d_gene: .
j_gene: TRBJ2-1
abundance: few
v_gene: TRBV5-1

CDR3nt: TGTGCCAGCAGCGCAACCCCGGGACAGGCAAATGAGCAGTTCTTC
CDR3aa: CASSATPGQANEQFF
d_gene: TRBD1
j_gene: TRBJ2-1
abundance: .
v_gene: TRBV7-7

CDR3nt: TGTGCCTGGAGTGTAATTGGATCGACGGGGATCGGGAATGAGCAGTTCTTC
CDR3aa: CAWSVIGSTGIGNEQFF
d_gene: .
j_gene: TRBJ2-1
abundance: .
v_gene: TRBV30

CDR3nt: TGTGCCAGCAGCCAATCGGAAAGGCGTGATAGTGGAGACGAGCAGTACTTC
CDR3aa: CASSQSERRDSGDEQYF
d_gene: .
j_gene: TRBJ2-7
abundance: .
v_gene: TRBV4-2

CDR3nt: TGCAGCGTTGTGCAGGGCTCCTATGGCTACACCTTC
CDR3aa: CSVVQGSYGYTF
d_gene: .
j_gene: TRBJ1-2
abundance: .
v_gene: TRBV29-1

CDR3nt: TGTGCCAGCCTTCCGAGGACAGGCCGCACTGAAGCTTTCTTT
CDR3aa: CASLPRTGRTEAFF
d_gene: TRBD1
j_gene: TRBJ1-1
abundance: .
v_gene: TRBV6-5

CDR3nt: TGCGCCAGCAGCCCCGGTGTTCCGCCCCTCCCTGGGGAGACCCAGTACTTC
CDR3aa: CASSPGVPPLPGETQYF
d_gene: .
j_gene: TRBJ2-5
abundance: .
v_gene: TRBV4-1

CDR3nt: TGCAGCGTTTTTAGCGGAAATGAGCAGTTCTTC
CDR3aa: CSVFSGNEQFF
d_gene: .
j_gene: TRBJ2-1
abundance: .
v_gene: TRBV29-1

CDR3nt: TGTGCCAGCAGGTCGGGGGACTCTCAGGATACGCAGTATTTT
CDR3aa: CASRSGDSQDTQYF
d_gene: .
j_gene: TRBJ2-3
abundance: few
v_gene: TRBV2

CDR3nt: TGTGCCAGCAGCCTCCGGACTAGCGGGGTCTGGGGAGATACGCAGTATTTT
CDR3aa: CASSLRTSGVWGDTQYF
d_gene: TRBD2
j_gene: TRBJ2-3
abundance: few
v_gene: TRBV5-6

CDR3nt: TGCGCCAGCAGCTCCGGGACAGAGTTTGAAAAACTGTTTTTT
CDR3aa: CASSSGTEFEKLFF
d_gene: TRBD1
j_gene: TRBJ1-4
abundance: .
v_gene: TRBV5-1

CDR3nt: TGTGCCAGCAGCCCTAGCGTGGAGACCCAGTACTTC
CDR3aa: CASSPSVETQYF
d_gene: .
j_gene: TRBJ2-5
abundance: few
v_gene: TRBV7-9

CDR3nt: TGTGCCACCAGCAGTACAGAGGGGAATCAGCCCCAGCATTTT
CDR3aa: CATSSTEGNQPQHF
d_gene: .
j_gene: TRBJ1-5
abundance: .
v_gene: TRBV15

CDR3nt: TGTGCCAGCAGCTACCCCCGGGGAACCCAGTACTTC
CDR3aa: CASSYPRGTQYF
d_gene: .
j_gene: TRBJ2-5
abundance: .
v_gene: TRBV7-2